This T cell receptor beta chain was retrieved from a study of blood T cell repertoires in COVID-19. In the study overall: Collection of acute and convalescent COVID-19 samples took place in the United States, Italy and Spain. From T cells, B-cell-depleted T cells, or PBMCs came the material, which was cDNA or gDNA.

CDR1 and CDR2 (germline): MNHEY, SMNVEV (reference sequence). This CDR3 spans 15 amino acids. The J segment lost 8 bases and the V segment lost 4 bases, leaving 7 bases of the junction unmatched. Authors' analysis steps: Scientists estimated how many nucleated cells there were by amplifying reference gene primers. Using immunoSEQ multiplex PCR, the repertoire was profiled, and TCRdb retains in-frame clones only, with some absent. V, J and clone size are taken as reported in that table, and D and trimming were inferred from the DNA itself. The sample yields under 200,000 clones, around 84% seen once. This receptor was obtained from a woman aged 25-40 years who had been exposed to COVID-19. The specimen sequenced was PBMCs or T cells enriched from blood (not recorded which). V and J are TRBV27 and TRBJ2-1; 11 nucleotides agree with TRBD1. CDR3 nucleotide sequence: TGTGCCAGCAGTTCAGGGGGACAGGGGGTCCATGAGCAGTTCTTC. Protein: CASSSGGQGVHEQFF.